The TCR beta chain described here comes from a study of identical twins. Findings of the study overall: Abundant beta clonotypes from cord blood had fewer insertions, unlike memory repertoires, which showed none. Twins showed weaker excess sharing in their beta out-of-frame sequences. Invariant MAIT and iNKT cells could partly confound zero-insertion analyses.

Addition of a universal primer site occurred through template switching, and cDNA carried unique molecular identifiers. TCRdb independently ran MiXCR on the 5' RACE reads; one entry per CDR3 protein. The data show 450,000 to 650,000 distinct CDR3 sequences, around 15% seen once. Comments on this clonotype: Its matching antigen is unknown. A much larger clone lies a single base off, so this may be a read error.

The CDR3 consists of 14 residues. Trimming stripped 7 bases from V and 2 bases from J, with 16 bases between. CDR1 SGHRS and CDR2 YFSETQ come from the germline V gene. In addition, the sample was reused for a study of yellow fever vaccine responses in identical twins.

The receptor was derived from a young woman in good health. Sequenced input: CD4+ T cells sorted from blood. This chain joins TRBV5-1 and TRBJ2-7; TRBD1 is a possible D gene (5 bases). The CDR3, as DNA: TGCGCCAGCGGCGACCCAGGGCCCCCCTACGAGCAGTACTTC. The encoded protein is CASGDPGPPYEQYF.